The 19 T cell receptor beta chains presented below share a single source sample, sequenced in a study of cytomegalovirus exposure and HLA in healthy donors. Researchers ran the PCR with 60 Vbeta and 13 Jbeta primers. TCRdb's copy holds only in-frame clones and misses some; the assay was immunoSEQ multiplex PCR. Counted here are about 190,000 clones, 65% to 85% occurring once; the ten biggest clones make up about 1.2%. Specimen: PBMCs. These receptors were collected from a boy between 2 and 15 years old in good health and CMV-seronegative.

In its sample, this clone was seen once. The rearrangement uses TRBV18 and TRBJ1-2; D is possibly TRBD1 (6 bases). The CDR3 extends over 16 amino acids. V lost 5 bases to trimming and J lost 6 bases, with 22 bases between them. Germline V gene sequence: CDR1 KGHSH, CDR2 LQKENI. CDR3 loop: CASSKDSGITPDGYTF. The CDR3 nucleotides are TGTGCCAGCTCAAAGGACAGTGGGATAACCCCGGATGGCTACACCTTC.

The chain employs TRBV27 and TRBJ2-7, with 10 positions matching TRBD1. V was clipped by 6 bases and J by 1 base; unmatched bases: 15. Germline V CDR1 and CDR2: MNHEY, SMNVEV (reference sequence). The CDR3 length is 18 residues. CDR3 loop: CASRTGQGKYCVSYEQYV. CDR3 nucleotides: TGTGCCAGCAGGACGGGACAGGGGAAGTATTGTGTATCCTACGAGCAGTACGTC.

This chain links TRBV11-1 with TRBJ1-5, with D hard to call. The ends were cut back, 3 bases at V and 7 bases at J, with 10 bases in the middle. Germline CDR1 reads SGHAT; CDR2 reads FQDESV (reference sequence). The CDR3 is 13 amino acids. The CDR3 nucleotides are TGTGCCAGCAGCTTGGGTCGCGGGCAGCCCCAGCATTTT. Protein: CASSLGRGQPQHF.

This rearrangement joins TRBV9 to TRBJ2-3; 10 nucleotides agree with TRBD2. The junction had 6 bases not matched to a gene; V was cut back by 0 bases and J by 2 bases. The CDR3 is 17 amino acids. The germline V gene encodes CDR1 SGDLS and CDR2 YYNGEE. CDR3 amino acids: CASSVDPLAGDTDTQYF. As DNA, the CDR3 is TGTGCCAGCAGCGTAGACCCCCTAGCGGGGGACACAGATACGCAGTATTTT.

The gene calls are TRBV19 and TRBJ1-2, with D perhaps TRBD1 (5 bases). CDR1 is LNHDA and CDR2 is SQIVND in the germline V gene (reference sequence). Deletions cut 2 bases from V and 2 bases from J, with 9 bases between. The CDR3 covers 14 residues. The CDR3 reads CASSIFGGNYGYTF. The CDR3 DNA sequence: TGTGCCAGTAGTATATTTGGGGGGAACTATGGCTACACCTTC.

The genes are TRBV6-1 and TRBJ1-1; possibly TRBD1 for D (6 bases). There are 12 residues in the CDR3. The V gene lost 4 bases and the J gene lost 12 bases, with 15 bases spanning the gap. Germline V gene sequence: CDR1 MNHNS, CDR2 SASEGT. CDR3: CASSVTTGFPFF. Written as DNA, the CDR3 is TGTGCCAGCAGTGTAACTACAGGGTTCCCTTTCTTT.

V gene TRBV19 combines with J gene TRBJ2-5; 8 bases are shared with TRBD1. CDR3 length: 16 residues. V was clipped by 4 bases and J by 4 bases; unmatched bases: 11. Per germline, CDR1 LNHDA and CDR2 SQIVND (reference sequence). CDR3 loop: CASSRGIGQGPETQYF. CDR3 nucleotides: TGTGCCAGTAGTAGGGGGATAGGACAGGGCCCAGAGACCCAGTACTTC. Based on the CDR3 plus reference TRBV19 and TRBJ2-5, the full variable domain is DGGITQSPKYLFRKEGQNVTLSCEQNLNHDAMYWYRQDPGQGLRLIYYSQIVNDFQKGDIAEGYSVSREKKESFPLTVTSAQKNPTAFYLCASSRGIGQGPETQYFGPGTRLLVL.

The table lists this clone with a count of one. Additional DNA sequences in this sample encode the identical CDR3. V gene TRBV15 combines with J gene TRBJ1-2, with a tentative D call TRBD1 (6 bases). CDR3 length: 14 residues. V lost 3 bases and J lost 8, with 16 bases in between. CDR1 is LNHNV and CDR2 is YYDKDF in the germline V gene (reference sequence). The CDR3 protein is CATSRVLGASGYTF. DNA for the CDR3: TGTGCCACCAGCAGGGTATTGGGGGCGTCCGGCTACACCTTC.

This chain connects TRBV4-1 to TRBJ1-1; 7 nucleotides align to TRBD1. CDR1 is MGHRA and CDR2 is YSYEKL in the germline V gene. This CDR3 region has 16 residues. V trimming: 4 bases; J trimming: 1 base; junction bases outside the gene matches: 9. CDR3 sequence reads: CASSPPGQAKNTEAFF. CDR3 nucleotides: TGCGCCAGCAGCCCGCCCGGACAGGCCAAGAACACTGAAGCTTTCTTT.

The chain recombines TRBV9 with TRBJ1-5, with D perhaps matching TRBD1 (6 bases). Trimming shortened V by 2 bases and J by 1 base, and 10 bases separated the two germline ends. Germline-derived CDR1 and CDR2 are SGDLS and YYNGEE. The CDR3 is 15 amino acids. This CDR3 is CASSVSGGSNQPQHF. As DNA, the CDR3 is TGTGCCAGCAGCGTTTCGGGGGGCAGCAATCAGCCCCAGCATTTT.

V is TRBV5-4 and J is TRBJ2-6; 9 nucleotides line up with TRBD1. The germline V gene encodes CDR1 SGHNT and CDR2 YYREEE (reference sequence). V shed 4 bases and J 0 bases; nucleotides not matched to a gene: 5. The CDR3 length is 17 residues. This CDR3 is CASSTGGSSSGANVLTF. For the CDR3, the DNA is TGTGCCAGCAGCACAGGGGGCTCCAGCTCTGGGGCCAACGTCCTGACTTTC. The whole variable domain, filled in from reference TRBV5-4 and TRBJ2-6, reads ETGVTQSPTHLIKTRGQQVTLRCSSQSGHNTVSWYQQALGQGPQFIFQYYREEENGRGNFPPRFSGLQFPNYSSELNVNALELDDSALYLCASSTGGSSSGANVLTFGAGSRLTVL.

V is TRBV28 and J is TRBJ1-1, with D possibly being TRBD1 (6 bases). The V end lost 2 bases, the J end lost 1 base, and 8 bases lay between the germline ends. CDR1 and CDR2 from the germline V gene are MDHEN and SYDVKM. The CDR3 spans 14 residues. The CDR3 nucleotides read TGTGCCAGCAGTTTACCGGACAGGAACACTGAAGCTTTCTTT. Translating it yields CASSLPDRNTEAFF.

The V gene is TRBV5-4, the J gene TRBJ2-1, with 7 bases fitting TRBD1. Germline trimming cut 3 bases from V and 3 bases from J; bases unmatched to any gene: 3. The CDR3 has 14 residues. Germline V gives CDR1 SGHNT, CDR2 YYREEE (reference sequence). The CDR3 region is CASSSRDSYNEQFF. In DNA form, the CDR3 reads TGTGCCAGCAGCTCAAGGGACAGCTACAATGAGCAGTTCTTC.

The chain joins TRBV30 to TRBJ1-1; 7 bases match TRBD1. V lost 4 bases, J lost 4 bases, and 6 bases stayed unmatched. The CDR3 runs to 13 residues. Germline loops: CDR1 GTSNPN, CDR2 SVGIG (reference sequence). DNA for the CDR3: TGTGCCTGGACGGGGGCAGGGGGCACTGAAGCTTTCTTT. Its protein is CAWTGAGGTEAFF.

V is TRBV7-9 and J is TRBJ2-3; no firm D call. V lost 4 bases, J lost 5 bases, and 7 bases lay in between. This CDR3 has 12 amino acids. Germline-derived CDR1 and CDR2 are SEHNR and FQNEAQ (reference sequence). For the CDR3, the DNA is TGTGCCAGCAGCTCGAGGATAGATACGCAGTATTTT. Translation gives CASSSRIDTQYF.

In the case of this clone: This specimen includes other DNA sequences encoding the same CDR3. This rearrangement joins TRBV19 to TRBJ1-5, with a possible D match to TRBD1 (5 bases). The CDR3 runs to 14 residues. Per the germline V gene, CDR1 is LNHDA and CDR2 is SQIVND (reference sequence). Trimming left V 2 bases short and J 0 bases short, with 5 bases between. In DNA, the CDR3 is TGTGCCAGTAGTATAAGGGGTAGCAATCAGCCCCAGCATTTT. Protein sequence: CASSIRGSNQPQHF.

The chain combines TRBV2 with TRBJ2-7; no definite D call. V lost 8 bases and J lost 2, with 13 bases in between. Germline V lookup: CDR1 SNHLY, CDR2 FYNNEI. The CDR3 spans 13 residues. CDR3 region: CASQRVLAYEQYF. The CDR3 coding sequence is TGTGCCAGCCAACGGGTCTTAGCCTACGAGCAGTACTTC.

The chain links TRBV5-6 to TRBJ2-1; D unresolved. Deletions cut 4 bases from V and 6 bases from J, with 8 bases between. The CDR3 totals 12 residues. CDR1 and CDR2 (germline): SGHDT, YYEEEE. CDR3 DNA: TGTGCCAGCAGCGAGTTATCCAATGAGCAGTTCTTC. It is translated as CASSELSNEQFF.

The chain employs TRBV7-2 and TRBJ2-7; 7 bases match TRBD2. The CDR3 length is 14 residues. The germline V gene encodes CDR1 SGHTA and CDR2 FQGNSA. The ends lost 1 base at V and 3 bases at J; junction bases unmatched: 3. The CDR3: CASSLEASGYEQYF. In DNA form, the CDR3 reads TGTGCCAGCAGCTTAGAAGCTAGCGGCTACGAGCAGTACTTC.